The 9 T cell receptor beta chains below were found in one sample sequenced in a study of blood T cell repertoires in COVID-19. Some clones are missing from TCRdb's copy, which holds only in-frame ones; the method was immunoSEQ multiplex PCR. The data contain 490,000 or so clones, around 89% of them singletons. The sequencing input was PBMCs or T cells enriched from blood (not recorded which). These receptors all come from a woman aged 40 to 50 who had recovered from COVID-19.

The chain has TRBV18 and TRBJ2-3; D uncertain. V was trimmed by 0 bases and J by 2 bases, leaving 3 bases between them. Germline CDR1 and CDR2: KGHSH and LQKENI. This CDR3 has 13 residues. CDR3 in DNA: TGTGCCAGCTCACCACCCAACACAGATACGCAGTATTTT. This translates into CASSPPNTDTQYF.

The chain carries TRBV5-1 and TRBJ2-2; TRBD1 agrees at 11 bases. The V gene end was trimmed by 5 bases and the J gene end by 4 bases; junction bases not matched to a gene: 7. Germline values: CDR1 SGHRS, CDR2 YFSETQ. This CDR3 contains 16 residues. CDR3 in DNA: TGCGCCAGCAGGCCGGGGACAGGGGGAAGCACCGGGGAGCTGTTTTTT. Protein product: CASRPGTGGSTGELFF.

V is TRBV12-3 or TRBV12-4 and J is TRBJ2-3; D gene uncertain. CDR3 length: 12 residues. Trimming pared 1 base from V and 12 bases from J, leaving 11 bases between. The CDR3 reads CASSLGLVAQYF. The CDR3 coding sequence is TGTGCCAGCAGTTTAGGTCTAGTCGCCCAGTATTTT.

The J gene is TRBJ1-2, the V gene TRBV18; TRBD1 is a possible D gene (5 bases). V was pared by 4 bases and J by 7 bases, with 7 bases between. The CDR3 is made up of 11 amino acids. CDR1 and CDR2 from the germline V gene are KGHSH and LQKENI. Here the CDR3 DNA reads TGTGCCAGCTCACTCGACAGTGGCTACACCTTC. Translation: CASSLDSGYTF.

This clone was picked up one time. V usage is TRBV14 and J usage is TRBJ2-1; D uncertain. The CDR3 length is 16 residues. Germline V CDR1 and CDR2: SGHDN, FVKESK. V dropped 3 bases and J dropped 0 bases, with 12 bases sitting between them. The CDR3 spells CASSQLVGSSYNEQFF. DNA for the CDR3: TGTGCCAGCAGCCAGCTGGTCGGTTCCTCCTACAATGAGCAGTTCTTC. Looking up the rest from reference TRBV14 and TRBJ2-1 gives the full variable domain: EAGVTQFPSHSVIEKGQTVTLRCDPISGHDNLYWYRRVMGKEIKFLLHFVKESKQDESGMPNNRFLAERTGGTYSTLKVQPAELEDSGVYFCASSQLVGSSYNEQFFGPGTRLTVL.

The chain joins TRBV14 to TRBJ1-1; D remains ambiguous. V was cut by 6 bases and J by 1 base, with 15 bases left in between. The germline V gene has CDR1 SGHDN and CDR2 FVKESK. This CDR3 contains 15 residues. The CDR3 is CASSPEEVWNTEAFF. The CDR3 region has the DNA TGTGCCAGCAGTCCAGAGGAGGTCTGGAACACTGAAGCTTTCTTT.

This clone was picked up a small number of times. The chain uses TRBV9 and TRBJ1-2, with D hard to call. The CDR3 covers 15 residues. Germline CDR1 SGDLS, CDR2 YYNGEE. V shed 0 bases and J shed 5 bases, with 14 bases lying between them. The CDR3 protein is CASSVDPGLMYGYTF. CDR3 bases: TGTGCCAGCAGCGTAGATCCGGGTCTGATGTATGGCTACACCTTC.

This sequence joins TRBV30 and TRBJ1-1, with 7 nucleotides matching TRBD1. This CDR3 comprises 15 residues. CDR1 GTSNPN and CDR2 SVGIG come from the germline V gene (reference sequence). V dropped 0 bases and J dropped 1; count of bases not matched to a gene: 5. The CDR3 is CAWSVRGTANTEAFF. The CDR3 bases are TGTGCCTGGAGTGTACGAGGGACAGCGAACACTGAAGCTTTCTTT.

In this sample, this clone turned up a few times. The chain uses TRBV4-1 and TRBJ2-7; 13 bases agree with TRBD2. J gave up 3 bases and V 2 bases, and 13 bases lay outside the gene matches. CDR3 size: 19 residues. Germline CDR1 MGHRA, CDR2 YSYEKL. The CDR3 coding sequence is TGCGCCAGCAGCCAAAAACTAGCGGGAGGGCCTATCCCCAACTACGAGCAGTACTTC. The encoded protein is CASSQKLAGGPIPNYEQYF.